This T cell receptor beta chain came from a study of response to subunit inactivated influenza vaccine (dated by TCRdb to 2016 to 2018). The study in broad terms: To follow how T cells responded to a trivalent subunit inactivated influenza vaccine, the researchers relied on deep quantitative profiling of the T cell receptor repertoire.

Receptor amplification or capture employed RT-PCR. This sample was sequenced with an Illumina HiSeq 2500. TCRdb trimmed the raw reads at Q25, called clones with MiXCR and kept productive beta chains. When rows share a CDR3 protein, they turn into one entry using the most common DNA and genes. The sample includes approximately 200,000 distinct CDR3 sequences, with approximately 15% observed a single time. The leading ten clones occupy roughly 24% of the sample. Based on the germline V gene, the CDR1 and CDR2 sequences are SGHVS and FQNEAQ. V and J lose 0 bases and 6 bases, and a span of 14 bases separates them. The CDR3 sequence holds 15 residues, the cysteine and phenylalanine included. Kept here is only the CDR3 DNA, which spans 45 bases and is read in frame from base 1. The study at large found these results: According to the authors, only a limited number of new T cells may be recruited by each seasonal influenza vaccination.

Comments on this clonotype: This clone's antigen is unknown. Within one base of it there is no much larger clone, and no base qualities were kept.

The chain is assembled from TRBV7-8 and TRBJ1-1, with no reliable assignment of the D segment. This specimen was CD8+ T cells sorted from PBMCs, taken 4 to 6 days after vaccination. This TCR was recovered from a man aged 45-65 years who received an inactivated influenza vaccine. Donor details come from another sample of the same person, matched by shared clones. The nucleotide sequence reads TGTGCCAGCAGCTTAGCGGCAGGTAGAAAGGCTGAAGCTTTCTTT. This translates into CASSLAAGRKAEAFF.